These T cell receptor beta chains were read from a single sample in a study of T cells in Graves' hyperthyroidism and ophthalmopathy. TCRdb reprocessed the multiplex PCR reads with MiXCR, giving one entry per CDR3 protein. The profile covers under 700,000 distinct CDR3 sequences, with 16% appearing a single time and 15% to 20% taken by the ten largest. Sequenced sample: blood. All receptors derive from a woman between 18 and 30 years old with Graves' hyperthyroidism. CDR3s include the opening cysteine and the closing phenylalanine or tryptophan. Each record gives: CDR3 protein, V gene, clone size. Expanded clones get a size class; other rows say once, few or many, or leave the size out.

CDR3aa: CASFLRGIDYDNNEQFF
v_gene: TRBV18
abundance: -

CDR3aa: CSVALWTAKWYEQYF
v_gene: TRBV29-1
abundance: -

CDR3aa: CASSQVGSRELFF
v_gene: TRBV4-1
abundance: -

CDR3aa: CASSLLGEDRSYEQYF
v_gene: TRBV7-6
abundance: -

CDR3aa: CSVEVGTYEQYF
v_gene: TRBV29-1
abundance: -

CDR3aa: CASSSLIAGGPYEQFF
v_gene: TRBV7-3
abundance: few

CDR3aa: CSAIPPGWTLAYNEQFF
v_gene: TRBV20-1
abundance: many

CDR3aa: CASGVLGQGRTEQFF
v_gene: TRBV12-5
abundance: many

CDR3aa: CASSYGLAGTEVGETQYF
v_gene: TRBV7-9
abundance: many

CDR3aa: CSARQGRGFQETQYF
v_gene: TRBV20-1
abundance: few

CDR3aa: CASSLGTNQPQHF
v_gene: TRBV13
abundance: many

CDR3aa: CSANTDPGAYTEAFF
v_gene: TRBV20-1
abundance: few

CDR3aa: CASSPQTGFYEQYF
v_gene: TRBV12-3/TRBV12-4
abundance: many

CDR3aa: CATSDFGGLQETQYF
v_gene: TRBV24-1
abundance: few

CDR3aa: CASTQRGGEVVTQYF
v_gene: TRBV6-1
abundance: many

CDR3aa: CSEGTADYGYTF
v_gene: TRBV29-1
abundance: -

CDR3aa: CASSELGLAGGPIYEQYF
v_gene: TRBV2
abundance: many

CDR3aa: CASNTGPVTDTQYF
v_gene: TRBV6-1
abundance: few

CDR3aa: CASLETLVGGYTF
v_gene: TRBV11-3
abundance: -

CDR3aa: CAIYPSGTSSYEQYF
v_gene: TRBV28
abundance: many

CDR3aa: CASSPPQRHNEQFF
v_gene: TRBV28
abundance: many

CDR3aa: CASSSEAGGDEQYF
v_gene: TRBV5-1
abundance: few